The clone carrying this T cell receptor (beta chain) has more than one count but fewer than ten. As yet, its antigen is unknown. In germline, CDR1 is SNHLY, CDR2 FYNNEI. V lost 1 base and J 4 bases, leaving 13 bases between the germline ends. This CDR3 is built from 15 residues. This sample was taken from a study of T cell responses to AZD1222 COVID-19 vaccine. The overall study: Second doses that came at about 4 or about 12 weeks were put together.

Study findings and constraints: At baseline, just 6 or 7 AZD1222 recipients tested seropositive.

Clones were read by immunoSEQ multiplex PCR, and TCRdb kept only the in-frame ones, dropping some. The table includes around 99,000 clones, about 90% detected once. The chain links TRBV2 to TRBJ1-2; possible D gene TRBD1, 5 bases. Source: peripheral blood, taken on day 0 of AZD1222 vaccination. This receptor was obtained from an adult in good health. In nucleotides, the CDR3 is TGTGCCAGCAGTGAAGAGGATAGGGGAGGCTATGGCTACACCTTC. It codes for CASSEEDRGGYGYTF. The variable domain in full, completed from reference TRBV2 and TRBJ1-2, reads EPEVTQTPSHQVTQMGQEVILRCVPISNHLYFYWYRQILGQKVEFLVSFYNNEISEKSEIFDDQFSVERPDGSNFTLKIRSTKLEDSAMYFCASSEEDRGGYGYTFGSGTRLTVV.